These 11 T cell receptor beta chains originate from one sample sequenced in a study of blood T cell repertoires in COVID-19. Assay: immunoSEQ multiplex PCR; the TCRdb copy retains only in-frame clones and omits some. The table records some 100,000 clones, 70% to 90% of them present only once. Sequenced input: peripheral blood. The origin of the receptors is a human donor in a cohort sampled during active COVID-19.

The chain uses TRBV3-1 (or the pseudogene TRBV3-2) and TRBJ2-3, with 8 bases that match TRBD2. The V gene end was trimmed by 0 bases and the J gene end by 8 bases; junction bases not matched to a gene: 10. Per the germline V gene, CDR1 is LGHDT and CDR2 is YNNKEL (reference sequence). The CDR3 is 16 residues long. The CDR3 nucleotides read TGTGCCAGCAGCCAAGAATTGCTAGCGGCGGGGGGTACGCAGTATTTT. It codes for CASSQELLAAGGTQYF.

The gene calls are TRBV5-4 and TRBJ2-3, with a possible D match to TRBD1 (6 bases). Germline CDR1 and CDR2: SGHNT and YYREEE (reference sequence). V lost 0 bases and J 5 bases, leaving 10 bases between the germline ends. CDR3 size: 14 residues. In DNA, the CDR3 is TGTGCCAGCAGCTTGGAACAGGGTCAAGATACGCAGTATTTT. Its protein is CASSLEQGQDTQYF. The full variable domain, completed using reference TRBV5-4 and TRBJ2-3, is ETGVTQSPTHLIKTRGQQVTLRCSSQSGHNTVSWYQQALGQGPQFIFQYYREEENGRGNFPPRFSGLQFPNYSSELNVNALELDDSALYLCASSLEQGQDTQYFGPGTRLTVL.

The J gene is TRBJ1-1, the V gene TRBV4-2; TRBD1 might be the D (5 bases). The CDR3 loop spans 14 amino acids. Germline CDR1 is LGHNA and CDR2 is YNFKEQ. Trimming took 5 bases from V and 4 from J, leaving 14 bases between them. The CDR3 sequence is CASSGRTGGTEAFF. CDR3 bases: TGTGCCAGCAGCGGTCGGACCGGGGGCACTGAAGCTTTCTTT.

The CDR3 nucleotides read TGTGCCAGCAGGACCCCAGGGGGTGAAAAACTGTTTTTT. Protein product: CASRTPGGEKLFF. The chain is built from TRBV2 and TRBJ1-4; 7 nucleotides match TRBD1. This CDR3 spans 13 amino acids. Losses at the gene ends were 6 bases for V and 7 bases for J; bases not matched to a gene: 5. Germline V lookup: CDR1 SNHLY, CDR2 FYNNEI.

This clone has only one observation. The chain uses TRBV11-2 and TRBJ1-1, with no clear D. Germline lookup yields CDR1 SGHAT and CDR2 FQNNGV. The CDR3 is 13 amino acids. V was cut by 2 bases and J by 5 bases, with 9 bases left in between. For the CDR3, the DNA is TGTGCCAGCAGCTTATGGGGAGCAACTGAAGCTTTCTTT. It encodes CASSLWGATEAFF.

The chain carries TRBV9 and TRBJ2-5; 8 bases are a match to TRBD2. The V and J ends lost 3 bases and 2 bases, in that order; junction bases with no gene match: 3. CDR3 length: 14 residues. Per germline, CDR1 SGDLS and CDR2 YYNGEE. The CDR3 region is CASSGSGVQETQYF. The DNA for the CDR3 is TGTGCCAGCAGCGGTAGCGGGGTTCAAGAGACCCAGTACTTC.

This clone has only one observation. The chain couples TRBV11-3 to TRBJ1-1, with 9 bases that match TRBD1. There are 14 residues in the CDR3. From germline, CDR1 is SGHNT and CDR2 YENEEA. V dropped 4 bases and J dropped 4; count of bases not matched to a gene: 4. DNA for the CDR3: TGTGCCAGCAGCTCGGGGACAGGGCTCACTGAAGCTTTCTTT. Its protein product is CASSSGTGLTEAFF.

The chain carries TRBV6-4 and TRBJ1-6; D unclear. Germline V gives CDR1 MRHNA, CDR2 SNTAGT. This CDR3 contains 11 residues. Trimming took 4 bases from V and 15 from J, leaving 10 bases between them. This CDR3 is CASSGRVFLHF. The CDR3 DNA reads TGTGCCAGCAGTGGCCGCGTATTCCTCCACTTT.

Written as DNA, the CDR3 is TGTGCCAGCTCACCAAGGGGACAGGGGTTCATGAACACTGAAGCTTTCTTT. Its protein is CASSPRGQGFMNTEAFF. The V gene is TRBV18, the J gene TRBJ1-1, with 10 positions matching TRBD1. The CDR3 loop spans 17 amino acids. In germline, CDR1 is KGHSH, CDR2 LQKENI. V lost 2 bases, J lost 0 bases, and 6 bases stayed unmatched. Full variable domain (rest looked up from reference TRBV18 and TRBJ1-1): NAGVMQNPRHLVRRRGQEARLRCSPMKGHSHVYWYRQLPEEGLKFMVYLQKENIIDESGMPKERFSAEFPKEGPSILRIQQVVRGDSAAYFCASSPRGQGFMNTEAFFGQGTRLTVV.

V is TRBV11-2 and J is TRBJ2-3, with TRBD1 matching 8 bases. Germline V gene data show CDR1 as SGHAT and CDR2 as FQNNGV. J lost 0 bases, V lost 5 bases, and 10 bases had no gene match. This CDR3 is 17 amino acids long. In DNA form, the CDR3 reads TGTGCCAGCAGCCTCCGGACAGGGCATCTTAGCACAGATACGCAGTATTTT. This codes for CASSLRTGHLSTDTQYF.

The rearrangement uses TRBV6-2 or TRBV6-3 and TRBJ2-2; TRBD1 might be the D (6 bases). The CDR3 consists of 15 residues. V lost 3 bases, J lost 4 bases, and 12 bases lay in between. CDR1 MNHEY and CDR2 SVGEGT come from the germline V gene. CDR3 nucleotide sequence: TGTGCCAGCAGTTATAGGGGGAGCCCCACCGGGGAGCTGTTTTTT. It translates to CASSYRGSPTGELFF.